This T cell receptor (beta chain) was sequenced for a study of cytomegalovirus exposure and HLA in healthy donors. Looked up from germline, CDR1 is MNHNS and CDR2 is SASEGT. Trimming left V 4 bases short and J 1 base short, with 10 bases between. This CDR3 spans 14 amino acids. Regarding the study as a whole: An analysis was carried out later, and it reportedly showed fewer N-insertions in an Asian-associated ancestry cluster than the approximately 610-donor mean.

The PCR had 60 Vbeta and 13 Jbeta primers. Sequenced by immunoSEQ multiplex PCR; TCRdb stores in-frame clones only, minus some. The data show around 120,000 clones, with 79% seen just once and 3.5% to 5% held by the top ten. This clone was counted only a few times. The antigen is unknown. The material sequenced was PBMCs. This chain connects TRBV6-1 to TRBJ1-2, with D unclear. The clonotype comes from a man aged 25-45 years in good health and CMV-seropositive. The CDR3 nucleotides read TGTGCCAGCAGTGTCGGGAATTTTAACTATGGCTACACCTTC. It translates to CASSVGNFNYGYTF.